This TCR beta chain was captured by sequencing in a study of technical replicates of blood from a few donors. Sequenced by immunoSEQ multiplex PCR; TCRdb stores in-frame clones only, minus some. Here the sample spans roughly 83,000 clones, approximately 92% being singletons. J lost 1 base, V lost 10 bases, and 15 bases had no gene match. Germline CDR1 and CDR2: SGHRS and YFSETQ. This CDR3 contains 17 residues. Sequencing input: T cells isolated from PBMCs. This chain joins TRBV5-1 and TRBJ2-2; 8 nucleotides align to TRBD2. The source is a human donor in good health. In DNA form, the CDR3 reads TGCGCCTCTACTCAACCGATCGGGAGGGGGAACACCGGGGAGCTGTTTTTT. This sequence encodes CASTQPIGRGNTGELFF.